This TCR beta chain came from a study of regulatory T cells in long-lasting Graves disease (dated by TCRdb to about 2021). Regarding the research as a whole: In the newly diagnosed Graves' disease group, patients had been taking antithyroid drugs for less than 3 months. This study used TCR sequencing and RNA sequencing of peripheral blood to compare persistent Graves' disease patients against newly diagnosed Graves' disease patients. The study took place in China and was registered as a clinical trial. A total of around 35 samples underwent TCR sequencing, from about 13 patients with persistent Graves' disease and roughly 20 patients with newly diagnosed Graves' disease.

The germline V gene (reference sequence) supplies CDR1 LGHDT and CDR2 YNNKEL. V is clipped by 2 bases and J by 4 bases, and the sequence between their germline boundaries is 20 bases long. The CDR3 numbers 17 residues from cysteine through phenylalanine. Kept here is only the CDR3 DNA, which spans 51 bases and is read in frame from base 1. What the time point label conveys for this sample: newly diagnosed GD, antithyroid drugs for less than 3 months. For both TCR sequencing and RNA sequencing, RNA was extracted from PBMCs in TRIzol. The diagnosis of Graves' disease followed American Thyroid Association guidelines. Recruitment of patients was carried out at an endocrinology department in Xi'an, China. Each patient gave 9 to 10 milliliters of peripheral blood, collected in an EDTA anticoagulant tube. Ficoll Paque Plus density gradient separation was used to isolate PBMCs, and no further T cell sorting was performed. An Agilent 2100 Bioanalyzer and agarose gel were used to check RNA quality, while a NanoDrop 2000 measured RNA concentration.

The research as a whole found: Patients with persistent disease shared more public clonotypes (approximately 2,500) than newly diagnosed patients did (approximately 970). The authors noted that the small sample size was a limitation that may lower accuracy. Sequencing and analysis were limited to the TCR beta chain. Because the primary lesion, thyroid tissue, could not be accessed, the study looked at peripheral blood alone. Compared with newly diagnosed patients, persistent Graves' disease patients had lower TCR Shannon entropy and fewer highly expanded clones, which suggests clonal expansion. TRBV28, TRBJ1-2 and TRBJ2-5 were preferentially used in persistent disease, while TRBV20-1 and TRBJ2-1 were favored in newly diagnosed disease.

The method was multiplex PCR. Reads for this sample came from an Illumina HiSeq 4000. CDR3 regions were amplified by Arm-PCR with iRepertoire HTBI primers to construct TCR beta libraries. Before sequencing, the PCR products went through gel purification. The original methods were these. Across samples, approximately 68 TRBV and 14 TRBJ segments were identified and used for gene usage analysis of CDR3 amino acid clonotypes. Filtered high-quality paired reads were merged into contigs using COPE and FqMerger. BLAST was used to align contigs to IMGT TRBV, TRBD and TRBJ reference genes, with CDR3 defined following IMGT. Any clonotype with a frequency above 0.1% was classified as a highly expanded clone. Shannon entropy was used to measure repertoire diversity, and the Gini coefficient was used to measure V-J evenness. A clonotype found in more than one individual was treated as public. The public reads were reprocessed in TCRdb via fastp at Q25 and MiXCR, keeping in-frame beta chains. Here each entry gathers all rows of one CDR3 protein and keeps the most common genes and DNA. In this record, the V and J calls reflect TCRdb's handling and not the investigators' own analysis. A total of fewer than 500,000 distinct CDR3 sequences appear in this sample, around 16% of them only once. The top ten clones comprise 12% of the sample.

Turning to this clonotype: Its antigen remains unidentified. A clone one base away is much larger, so this may be a read error.

These data are also associated with another study on T cells in Graves' hyperthyroidism and ophthalmopathy. Taken from the second paper: Stable Graves' hyperthyroidism was defined as no progression to ophthalmopathy during 18 months of follow-up. Hyperthyroidism patients were newly diagnosed, with disease duration under 2 months, and aged 18 to 65 years. Exclusion was applied to patients with uncontrolled infections, other autoimmune diseases, pregnancy or lactation. Diagnoses were established on the basis of clinical symptoms, serum thyroxine and TRAb, thyroid ultrasound, and orbital computed tomography. For the first round of RT-PCR on the TCR CDR3, the HTBI primer set was used together with the Qiagen OneStep RT-PCR kit. Blood samples also contained most of the expanded thyroid clonotypes (frequency above 0.001), which suggests that blood repertoires may reflect thyroid immune responses. In cross-validation, a model built on a 13 V-J signature told ophthalmopathy apart from stable hyperthyroidism with under 90% sensitivity and around 84% specificity, and in testing the same model reached 80%/75%. In validation, progression to ophthalmopathy was predicted by the model with around 71% sensitivity and 72.22% specificity, a median of approximately 6.5 months before onset. To identify distinguishing TCR V-J signatures, a discovery cohort of some 100 patients was used, comprising 43 with Graves' ophthalmopathy and 57 with stable Graves' hyperthyroidism. An independent validation cohort of some 18 hyperthyroidism patients and approximately 15 patients who later progressed to ophthalmopathy tested prospective prediction of ophthalmopathy. The approximately 100 discovery patients were randomly divided into training and test sets at a 7:3 ratio. In addition, the study compared T-cell repertoires in thyroid tissue and in blood from about 6 Graves' hyperthyroidism patients. Once sampling was done, hyperthyroidism patients were given methimazole at a starting dose of 30 mg daily, whereas ophthalmopathy patients were given high-dose intravenous methylprednisolone. A second multiplex PCR round built the libraries, followed by size selection and purification. Paired-end sequencing of the libraries was performed with 100 bp reads on an Illumina HiSeq2000. SOAPnuke was used to process the raw data, removing reads that contained adapters or uncalled bases, had a mean Phred below 15, or lacked an exact match to the constant primer or identifier. COPE v1.2.5 was used to merge high-quality paired reads, and clonotypes were defined as unique nucleotide sequences. MiTCR v1.1 was used to align the clonotypes against IMGT TRBV, TRBD and TRBJ reference segments. Only V-J combinations with frequency above 0.0001, covering 99% to 99.2% of repertoires, were analysed. A TCS score was defined as the ratio of F50 (clonal expansion) to E x V (chaos), with BLOSUM62-based TCRdist applied between CDR3 peptides within each V-J. Welch's t-statistics and random forest reduced fewer than 600 V-J features to under 15, which were used in a naive Bayes classifier (R e1071). Sample size was not statistically predetermined, and investigators were not blinded to group allocation. The paper describes TCR Vbeta CDR3 sequencing of around 140 peripheral blood samples, made up of 40 to 45 ophthalmopathy patients, some 76 hyperthyroidism patients and some 17 progressor patients.

The origin of this receptor is a man between 40 and 49 years old with Graves disease. Donor details come from another sample of the same person, matched by shared clones. The chain couples TRBV3-1 to TRBJ1-1; the D gene is possibly TRBD1, with 5 bases matching. This material consisted of peripheral blood mononuclear cells (PBMCs), taken at new diagnosis, from a patient treated with antithyroid drugs. The CDR3 here reads CASSQPITGSMSTEAFF. The DNA reads as follows: TGTGCCAGCAGCCAACCCATTACAGGCTCCATGAGCACTGAAGCTTTCTTT.